The T cell receptor beta chain under discussion was sequenced for a study of human T cells and chemical hapten exposure. Study-wide results and caveats: Expanded TCRs grouped into significantly more large CDR3 similarity clusters than controls produced.

This clonotype has just a few counts. The antigen is undetermined. Within the library, unique molecular identifiers were attached to each individual cDNA molecule. Using its own MiXCR run on the RACE reads, TCRdb lists one record per CDR3 protein. The sample comprises 85,000 to 130,000 distinct CDR3 sequences, approximately 12% of which are singletons, and 1.6% rests with the top ten. Time point defined: pre-sensitization, week 0. Treatment given: therapeutic diphenylcyclopropenone sensitization with weekly scalp DPC. This material consisted of whole blood, taken in connection with sensitization to the hapten diphenylcyclopropenone (DPC). The TCR originated in a woman aged 50 to 65 with alopecia areata. Some clones in this sample may be carry-over from other donors' samples.

CDR3 sequence (DNA): TGTGCCAGCAGCCCAAGAGAGCGGGCGGGAGCCAAAAACATTCAGTACTTC. Translating gives CASSPRERAGAKNIQYF. This chain connects TRBV7-2 to TRBJ2-4; tentatively, D is TRBD2 (6 bases). The CDR3 has 17 amino acids. Germline loops: CDR1 SGHTA, CDR2 FQGNSA. The germline V and J ends were trimmed by 5 bases and 0 bases, with 17 bases remaining between them.